This T cell receptor (beta chain) was recorded in a study of vaccination and CD4 T cells after COVID-19. Looking at the study overall: The convalescent population consisted of six males and four females, two of whom were of Hispanic ethnicity.

Documented treatment: approximately 9-day PBMC culture with coronavirus spike peptide pools or control peptides (ViraFEST assay). PBMC cultures, at about 1.8 million cells per well, received 9.5 to 10 IU/ml IL-2 and 8 to 10 ug/ml peptide pools. Per the germline V gene, CDR1 is MNHNS and CDR2 is SASEGT. The CDR3 length is 15 residues. The junction had 6 bases not matched to a gene; V was cut back by 5 bases and J by 2 bases. Concerning this clonotype itself: As yet, its antigen is unknown.

Whole-study results and caveats: The appearance of a median around 90% of reactive clones in convalescent patients occurred only post-vaccination.

The study sequenced cultured CD4+ T cell DNA using the Oncomine TCR Beta short-read assay. In this case, cultured CD4+ T cells provided the extracted genomic DNA. MiXCR, run by TCRdb on the PCR reads, gives a single entry per CDR3 protein. This table has about 15,000 distinct CDR3 sequences, roughly 53% appearing once. Sample: CD4+ T cells from blood, cultured in vitro, taken before SARS-CoV-2 vaccination. V usage is TRBV6-1 and J usage is TRBJ2-3; TRBD1 aligns across 8 bases. This sequence was found in a human donor who had recovered from COVID-19. The CDR3 coding sequence is TGTGCCAGCAGTAGGACAGGGACGAACACAGATACGCAGTATTTT. It specifies CASSRTGTNTDTQYF.